These 26 T cell receptor beta chains were sequenced from one sample in a study of Ad26.COV2.S vaccination and SARS-CoV-2 variants. The table came from immunoSEQ multiplex PCR; TCRdb's copy has only in-frame clones and leaves some out. The sample includes hundreds of thousands of clones, about 85% of them seen just once. Treatment noted: over 15 received Ad26.COV2.S at low or high dose, single or two shots; roughly five received placebo; per-sample allocation not given. It was on day 63 after the first vaccine or placebo injection that samples were taken. The input for sequencing was peripheral blood, taken in a trial of Ad26.COV2.S vaccine versus placebo. These receptor sequences come from a person between 18 and 59 years old who received the Ad26.COV2.S COVID-19 vaccine or a placebo.

The chain has TRBV28 and TRBJ1-6; 9 positions match TRBD1. J lost 7 bases, V lost 6 bases, and 7 bases had no gene match. The CDR3 runs to 15 residues. CDR1 is MDHEN, CDR2 SYDVKM, per germline. In nucleotides, the CDR3 is TGTGCCAGCAGACAACAGGGGGCTTGGAATTCACCCCTCCACTTT. Its protein product is CASRQQGAWNSPLHF.

CDR3 sequence reads: CASSESGGKGGYYTDTQYF. As DNA, the CDR3 is TGCGCCAGCAGTGAGTCGGGCGGGAAAGGGGGATATTACACAGATACGCAGTATTTT. The chain couples TRBV10-1 to TRBJ2-3, with D perhaps TRBD1 or TRBD2 (6 bases each). Germline assignment: CDR1 WNHNN and CDR2 SYGVQD (reference sequence). Trimming cost V 0 bases and J 2 bases, with 21 bases left between them. The CDR3 is 19 amino acids.

CDR3 residues: CASSVGTGGGKLFF. For the CDR3, the DNA is TGTGCCAGCAGCGTAGGTACAGGAGGAGGAAAACTGTTTTTT. This chain connects TRBV9 to TRBJ1-4; a weak D match, TRBD1 (5 bases). The V end lost 0 bases, the J end lost 10 bases, and 13 bases lay between the germline ends. The CDR3 is 14 amino acids. The germline V gene has CDR1 SGDLS and CDR2 YYNGEE.

This rearrangement joins TRBV27 to TRBJ2-1; TRBD2 aligns across 9 bases. The CDR3 is made up of 15 amino acids. The junction had 11 bases not matched to a gene; V was cut back by 7 bases and J by 7 bases. The germline V gene has CDR1 MNHEY and CDR2 SMNVEV (reference sequence). CDR3 bases: TGTGCCAGCACTTTGAGACTAGCGGTCCCTAATGAGCAGTTCTTC. It specifies CASTLRLAVPNEQFF.

The V and J genes are TRBV6-2 or TRBV6-3 and TRBJ2-2, with TRBD1 identical over 8 bases. This CDR3 has 17 residues. Germline CDR1 and CDR2: MNHEY and SVGEGT. The J segment lost 1 base and the V segment lost 2 bases, leaving 6 bases of the junction unmatched. The CDR3, as DNA: TGTGCCAGCAGTTACAACCCGGGACAGGTGAACACCGGGGAGCTGTTTTTT. This sequence encodes CASSYNPGQVNTGELFF.

J is TRBJ2-2 and V is TRBV5-1, with a tentative D call TRBD1 (6 bases). The V gene lost 2 bases and the J gene lost 5 bases, with 13 bases spanning the gap. This CDR3 is 15 amino acids long. The germline V gene encodes CDR1 SGHRS and CDR2 YFSETQ. The chain's CDR3 is CASSLQGVGTGELFF. The CDR3 DNA sequence: TGCGCCAGCAGCTTACAGGGAGTCGGGACCGGGGAGCTGTTTTTT. Together with reference TRBV5-1 and TRBJ2-2, the CDR3 gives the full variable domain: KAGVTQTPRYLIKTRGQQVTLSCSPISGHRSVSWYQQTPGQGLQFLFEYFSETQRNKGNFPGRFSGRQFSNSRSEMNVSTLELGDSALYLCASSLQGVGTGELFFGEGSRLTVL.

The chain couples TRBV12-3 or TRBV12-4 to TRBJ2-1; possibly TRBD2 for D (6 bases). This CDR3 has 12 amino acids. V lost 5 bases to trimming and J lost 10 bases, with 12 bases between them. CDR3 DNA: TGTGCCAGCAGTGAGGGACTCCGAGAGCAGTTCTTC. It encodes CASSEGLREQFF.

This clone was seen a few times. V is TRBV7-8 and J is TRBJ1-6; TRBD1 is a possible D gene (6 bases). Trimming took 4 bases from V and 8 from J, leaving 9 bases between them. The CDR3 totals 13 residues. Germline V gives CDR1 SGHVS, CDR2 FQNEAQ. The CDR3 bases are TGTGCCAGCAGCTACCCAGGGGATTCACCCCTCCACTTT. Encoded protein: CASSYPGDSPLHF. Complete variable domain (other parts from reference TRBV7-8 and TRBJ1-6): GAGVSQSPRYKVAKRGQDVALRCDPISGHVSLFWYQQALGQGPEFLTYFQNEAQLDKSGLPSDRFFAERPEGSVSTLKIQRTQQEDSAVYLCASSYPGDSPLHFGNGTRLTVT.

V is TRBV9 and J is TRBJ2-2; TRBD1 aligns across 8 bases. Germline V lookup: CDR1 SGDLS, CDR2 YYNGEE. This CDR3 is built from 16 residues. Unmatched junction bases numbered 11, after V lost 4 bases and J lost 6 bases. CDR3 residues: CASSTAAGGASGELFF. CDR3 nucleotides: TGTGCCAGCAGCACAGCCGCAGGGGGCGCGTCCGGGGAGCTGTTTTTT.

This CDR3 reads CASSLGPAYEQYF. The CDR3 nucleotides are TGTGCCAGCAGCCTTGGACCGGCCTACGAGCAGTACTTC. V and J are TRBV5-6 and TRBJ2-7; D is unclear. V lost 4 bases and J 2 bases, leaving 10 bases between the germline ends. Germline CDR1 reads SGHDT; CDR2 reads YYEEEE. The CDR3 extends over 13 amino acids.

The chain joins TRBV7-2 to TRBJ2-1; D possibly corresponds to TRBD2 (5 bases). Trimming removed 5 bases from V and 6 bases from J, with 11 bases in between. Germline CDR1 and CDR2: SGHTA and FQGNSA. The CDR3 is 13 amino acids. The CDR3 reads CASSGGFVNEQFF. CDR3 sequence (DNA): TGTGCCAGCAGCGGCGGGTTCGTCAATGAGCAGTTCTTC.

The J gene is TRBJ1-5, the V gene TRBV19; TRBD1 might be the D (5 bases). Germline V CDR1 and CDR2: LNHDA, SQIVND (reference sequence). Trimming removed 5 bases from V and 6 bases from J, with 8 bases in between. There are 12 residues in the CDR3. This chain's CDR3 is CASSPGGQPQHF. For the CDR3, the DNA is TGTGCCAGTAGTCCCGGGGGTCAGCCCCAGCATTTT.

V and J are TRBV29-1 and TRBJ1-2; TRBD1 matches at 9 bases. The V segment lost 8 bases and the J segment 8 bases; nucleotides outside the gene matches: 12. The CDR3 loop spans 13 amino acids. In germline, CDR1 is SQVTM, CDR2 ANQGSEA. Here the CDR3 reads CSITPGQGDGYTF. CDR3 in DNA: TGCAGCATAACACCGGGACAGGGTGACGGCTACACCTTC.

The chain recombines TRBV19 with TRBJ1-5, with 7 bases aligning to TRBD1. Trimming cost V 6 bases and J 6 bases; bases outside gene matches: 8. CDR3 length equals 14 residues. Per the germline V gene, CDR1 is LNHDA and CDR2 is SQIVND (reference sequence). The CDR3 loop is CASSLLRQGQPQHF. The CDR3 DNA reads TGTGCCAGTAGCTTACTCAGACAGGGTCAGCCCCAGCATTTT.

V and J are TRBV7-2 and TRBJ2-5; D is ambiguous. Looked up from germline, CDR1 is SGHTA and CDR2 is FQGNSA. CDR3 size: 14 residues. V dropped 5 bases and J dropped 5 bases, with 15 bases sitting between them. The CDR3 region has the DNA TGTGCCAGCAGCATCGACACCCTGGGGGAGACCCAGTACTTC. It codes for CASSIDTLGETQYF.

This chain joins TRBV6-2 or TRBV6-3 and TRBJ2-5, with 10 bases aligning to TRBD2. J lost 3 bases, V lost 5 bases, and 9 bases had no gene match. The CDR3 spans 16 residues. Looked up from germline, CDR1 is MNHEY and CDR2 is SVGEGT. The CDR3 coding sequence is TGTGCCAGCAGTACCCGAGCGGGAGGGCTGAAAGAGACCCAGTACTTC. Translation: CASSTRAGGLKETQYF.

In this sample, this clone turned up a few times. The J gene is TRBJ1-2, the V gene TRBV19; 7 bases agree with TRBD1. The CDR3 length is 14 residues. V was pared by 8 bases and J by 8 bases, with 14 bases of the junction left unmatched. The germline gives CDR1 LNHDA, CDR2 SQIVND (reference sequence). CDR3 DNA sequence: TGTGCCAGTGCGATAGACAGGGACCTAGGAGGCTACACCTTC. It yields the protein CASAIDRDLGGYTF.

The V and J genes are TRBV6-5 and TRBJ2-3, with TRBD1 matching over 7 bases. This CDR3 has 15 amino acids. Germline V gives CDR1 MNHEY, CDR2 SVGAGI. J was trimmed by 4 bases and V by 7 bases; bases with no gene match: 11. The CDR3 DNA reads as TGTGCCAGCACCCTAGGTAGGGGGCGCGCAGATACGCAGTATTTT. This sequence encodes CASTLGRGRADTQYF.

The CDR3 nucleotides are TGTGCCAGCACCCTGCAAGGGGGAGTCACTAATGAAAAACTGTTTTTT. This translates into CASTLQGGVTNEKLFF. The genes are TRBV7-2 and TRBJ1-4, with a possible D match to TRBD1 (6 bases). V shed 7 bases and J shed 2 bases, with 17 bases lying between them. The CDR3 runs 16 residues. CDR1 is SGHTA, CDR2 FQGNSA, per germline.

The rearrangement links TRBV30 to TRBJ1-2; D gene ambiguous. Germline CDR1 and CDR2: GTSNPN and SVGIG (reference sequence). V lost 0 bases to trimming and J lost 6 bases, with 8 bases between them. The CDR3 consists of 12 residues. CDR3 in amino acids: CAWSVLGNGYTF. DNA of the CDR3: TGTGCCTGGAGTGTACTGGGAAATGGCTACACCTTC.

The chain has TRBV11-2 and TRBJ1-5, with no clear D. This CDR3 comprises 14 residues. The V and J ends lost 2 bases and 5 bases respectively, with 10 bases between them. Germline V lookup: CDR1 SGHAT, CDR2 FQNNGV. Here the CDR3 DNA reads TGTGCCAGCAGCTTAAGCCAGTTGGATCAGCCCCAGCATTTT. Protein sequence: CASSLSQLDQPQHF.

The chain joins TRBV15 to TRBJ1-5; no firm D call. CDR1 and CDR2 (germline): LNHNV, YYDKDF (reference sequence). The length of the CDR3 is 14 residues. The V and J ends lost 5 bases and 0 bases respectively, with 8 bases between them. This CDR3 is CATSQNYSNQPQHF. The CDR3 DNA is TGTGCCACCAGCCAGAATTATAGCAATCAGCCCCAGCATTTT.

This clone was counted a few times. This chain links TRBV9 with TRBJ2-7; D may be TRBD1 (5 bases). Germline CDR1 and CDR2: SGDLS and YYNGEE. This CDR3 has 15 amino acids. V was trimmed by 4 bases and J by 5 bases, leaving 19 bases between them. The CDR3 DNA reads as TGTGCCAGCAGCCCTGCAGGGATATGGTCGGACGAGCAGTACTTC. Translating gives CASSPAGIWSDEQYF.

The chain couples TRBV27 to TRBJ2-3; D unclear. V was trimmed by 4 bases and J by 5 bases, leaving 13 bases between them. This CDR3 region has 14 residues. Germline CDR1 MNHEY, CDR2 SMNVEV (reference sequence). CDR3 sequence: CASSSGILVDTQYF. CDR3 nucleotides: TGTGCCAGCAGTTCCGGTATTTTAGTAGATACGCAGTATTTT.

The rearrangement joins TRBV19 to TRBJ2-2; 8 nucleotides line up with TRBD1. The V gene end was trimmed by 3 bases and the J gene end by 3 bases; junction bases not matched to a gene: 15. Per germline, CDR1 LNHDA and CDR2 SQIVND (reference sequence). This CDR3 spans 19 amino acids. CDR3 coding DNA: TGTGCCAGTAGTATTGTTTACTTGCTCGGACAGGGAGACACCGGGGAGCTGTTTTTT. The encoded protein is CASSIVYLLGQGDTGELFF. Drawing the rest from reference TRBV19 and TRBJ2-2, the complete variable domain is DGGITQSPKYLFRKEGQNVTLSCEQNLNHDAMYWYRQDPGQGLRLIYYSQIVNDFQKGDIAEGYSVSREKKESFPLTVTSAQKNPTAFYLCASSIVYLLGQGDTGELFFGEGSRLTVL.

This clone was seen a single time. V and J are TRBV27 and TRBJ2-7; D is unresolved. The CDR3 sequence is 15 residues long. Germline V gene sequence: CDR1 MNHEY, CDR2 SMNVEV (reference sequence). V lost 6 bases and J 3 bases, leaving 18 bases between the germline ends. The CDR3: CASRPTGNTNYEQYF. For the CDR3, the DNA is TGTGCCAGCAGGCCGACCGGAAATACTAACTACGAGCAGTACTTC.